Listed below are T cell receptor beta chains from one sample, sequenced in a study of T cell repertoires in cytomegalovirus infection. TCRdb reanalysed the reads using MiXCR and keeps one entry per CDR3 protein. The data show roughly 500,000 distinct CDR3 sequences, with about 15% seen just once and roughly a quarter held by the top ten. Sequenced: CD8+ T cells from PBMCs. Receptors originate from a human donor in good health (CMV status not recorded). Some clones in this sample may be carry-over from other donors' samples. Both conserved end residues are part of each CDR3. The order of the fields is J gene, clone size, D gene, V gene, CDR3 length, CDR3 protein, CDR3 DNA. The D gene is left open where the match is weak. Size is omitted from some rows. Given values are once, few, many or a class for expanded clones.

TRBJ1-4	-	-	TRBV12-3/TRBV12-4	14	CASRLTDPNEKLFF	TGTGCCAGCAGGTTGACAGACCCTAATGAAAAACTGTTTTTT
TRBJ2-7	many	TRBD2	TRBV28	16	CASSQQSSGSSYEQYF	TGTGCCAGCAGCCAACAATCTAGCGGGAGCTCCTACGAGCAGTACTTC
TRBJ1-4	few	-	TRBV9	14	CASSGRNGNEKLFF	TGTGCCAGCAGCGGCCGTAACGGGAATGAAAAACTGTTTTTT
TRBJ1-4	few	-	TRBV14	17	CASSQKDSGRRNEKLFF	TGTGCCAGCAGCCAGAAAGACTCCGGGAGAAGAAATGAAAAACTGTTTTTT
TRBJ1-2	once	-	TRBV29-1	14	CSVERDTTNYGYTF	TGCAGCGTTGAACGTGACACTACTAACTATGGCTACACCTTC
TRBJ2-7	-	-	TRBV12-3/TRBV12-4	13	CASSSSDRYEQYF	TGTGCCAGCAGTTCTTCCGATAGATACGAGCAGTACTTC
TRBJ1-1	-	-	TRBV15	14	CATSEGLLNTEAFF	TGTGCCACCAGCGAGGGACTTTTGAACACTGAAGCTTTCTTT
TRBJ2-7	-	-	TRBV4-1	15	CASSPIGASSYEQYF	TGCGCCAGCAGCCCAATTGGGGCCAGCTCCTACGAGCAGTACTTC
TRBJ1-1	many	TRBD1	TRBV10-3	15	CAISPFDREGAEAFF	TGTGCCATCAGTCCTTTCGACAGGGAAGGCGCTGAAGCTTTCTTT
TRBJ1-1	-	TRBD1	TRBV6-1	14	CASSSFGQGTEAFF	TGTGCCAGCAGTTCTTTTGGACAGGGCACTGAAGCTTTCTTT
TRBJ1-1	-	TRBD1	TRBV20-1	13	CSASIGTGTEAFF	TGCAGTGCCAGCATCGGGACAGGGACTGAAGCTTTCTTT
TRBJ1-6	many	-	TRBV11-2	15	CASSLTGPFDSPLHF	TGTGCCAGCAGCTTAACCGGGCCATTCGATTCACCCCTCCACTTT
TRBJ2-1	-	-	TRBV7-9	17	CASSLEGGGGLYNEQFF	TGTGCCAGCAGCTTAGAGGGGGGGGGAGGGCTCTACAATGAGCAGTTCTTC
TRBJ2-1	many	-	TRBV7-3	14	CASSLMSMDDEQFF	TGTGCCAGCAGCTTAATGTCCATGGACGATGAGCAGTTCTTC
TRBJ1-2	-	TRBD1	TRBV19	15	CASSIFVGGLAGYTF	TGTGCCAGTAGTATTTTCGTAGGGGGCCTTGCTGGCTACACCTTC
TRBJ1-1	-	-	TRBV4-2	14	CASSQDRGFTEAFF	TGTGCCAGCAGCCAAGATCGGGGGTTCACTGAAGCTTTCTTT
TRBJ2-1	-	-	TRBV4-1	18	CASSQAPLPGHIYNEQFF	TGCGCCAGCAGCCAAGCCCCTCTCCCCGGCCACATATACAATGAGCAGTTCTTC
TRBJ2-3	many	-	TRBV4-1	13	CASSQDDTDTQYF	TGCGCCAGCAGCCAAGACGATACCGATACGCAGTATTTT
TRBJ1-2	many	-	TRBV12-3/TRBV12-4	14	CASSEAGLNYGYTF	TGTGCCAGCAGTGAGGCAGGCCTAAACTATGGCTACACCTTC
TRBJ1-5	-	TRBD1	TRBV7-9	15	CASSALGQGGQPQHF	TGTGCCAGCAGCGCCCTGGGGCAGGGGGGTCAGCCCCAGCATTTT
TRBJ2-5	few	-	TRBV28	14	CASSIGAIQETQYF	TGTGCCAGCAGTATAGGGGCTATTCAAGAGACCCAGTACTTC
TRBJ2-1	many	-	TRBV11-2	13	CASSLWGVDEQFF	TGTGCCAGCAGCTTATGGGGGGTCGATGAGCAGTTCTTC
TRBJ2-3	once	TRBD2	TRBV14	20	CASSQDRAFTETSEVDTQYF	TGTGCCAGCAGCCAAGATCGAGCGTTCACAGAGACTAGCGAGGTAGATACGCAGTATTTT
TRBJ1-1	-	-	TRBV18	13	CASSDSGGTEAFF	TGTGCCAGCTCAGATTCGGGGGGCACTGAAGCTTTCTTT
TRBJ2-7	many	TRBD2	TRBV7-8	18	CASSDRSRTSGSSYEQYF	TGTGCCAGCAGTGACCGATCCCGGACTAGCGGGAGCTCGTACGAGCAGTACTTC
TRBJ2-7	many	-	TRBV6-5	13	CASSYSEAVEQYF	TGTGCCAGCAGTTACTCGGAGGCAGTCGAGCAGTACTTC
TRBJ1-6	-	-	TRBV14	15	CASSQARGARSPLHF	TGTGCCAGCAGCCAAGCTAGAGGGGCAAGGTCACCCCTCCACTTT
TRBJ2-1	many	TRBD2	TRBV5-1	15	CASSPGTSGGYEQFF	TGCGCCAGCAGCCCGGGGACTAGCGGGGGATATGAGCAGTTCTTC
TRBJ2-1	-	-	TRBV12-3/TRBV12-4	12	CASTYGENEQFF	TGTGCCAGCACCTACGGGGAGAATGAGCAGTTCTTC
TRBJ2-5	many	TRBD2	TRBV12-5	16	CASGLYGASGEETQYF	TGTGCTAGTGGCCTTTATGGGGCTAGCGGGGAAGAGACCCAGTACTTC
TRBJ2-7	many	TRBD1	TRBV7-2	15	CASSSAGTGAYEQYF	TGTGCCAGCAGCAGCGCCGGGACAGGGGCATACGAGCAGTACTTC
TRBJ2-2	many	-	TRBV27	15	CASSLVRTNTGELFF	TGTGCCAGCAGTTTAGTCCGGACGAACACCGGGGAGCTGTTTTTT
TRBJ2-1	-	TRBD1	TRBV12-5	13	CASGDRGSNEQFF	TGTGCTAGTGGTGACAGGGGATCCAATGAGCAGTTCTTC
TRBJ1-1	-	-	TRBV20-1	13	CSAGDWMNTEAFF	TGCAGTGCTGGGGACTGGATGAACACTGAAGCTTTCTTT
TRBJ1-1	-	-	TRBV19	15	CASSIDEVMNTEAFF	TGTGCCAGTAGTATAGATGAGGTAATGAACACTGAAGCTTTCTTT
TRBJ2-3	many	TRBD2	TRBV11-2	17	CASSAQGLAGGTDTQYF	TGTGCCAGCAGCGCCCAGGGACTAGCGGGAGGTACAGATACGCAGTATTTT
TRBJ1-1	many	TRBD1	TRBV7-9	13	CASSQHRDRGAFF	TGTGCCAGCAGCCAGCACCGGGACAGGGGAGCTTTCTTT
TRBJ2-7	-	TRBD1	TRBV29-1	10	CSAGDSQINF	TGCAGCGCAGGGGACAGCCAGATAAACTTC
TRBJ2-7	-	-	TRBV15	13	CATSHSDSYEQYF	TGTGCCACCAGCCACTCCGACTCCTACGAGCAGTACTTC
TRBJ1-1	many	-	TRBV7-9	13	CASTQARDTEAFF	TGTGCCAGCACCCAGGCCAGGGACACTGAAGCTTTCTTT
TRBJ2-5	few	TRBD2	TRBV28	18	CASSGTSGQFVDQETQYF	TGTGCCAGCAGTGGCACTAGCGGCCAATTTGTGGATCAAGAGACCCAGTACTTC
TRBJ1-1	once	TRBD1	TRBV10-3	12	CAISKDRGEAFF	TGTGCCATCAGTAAGGACAGGGGTGAAGCTTTCTTT
TRBJ2-3	few	-	TRBV24-1	11	CAIPYTGAQYF	TGTGCCATCCCGTACACCGGAGCGCAGTATTTT
TRBJ2-1	-	-	TRBV18	12	CASSPADNEQFF	TGTGCCAGCTCACCAGCCGATAATGAGCAGTTCTTC
TRBJ2-7	-	-	TRBV27	15	CASSPQRTAPYEQCF	TGTGCCAGCAGTCCACAGAGGACGGCACCCTACGAGCAGTGCTTC
TRBJ1-6	-	-	TRBV6-5	14	CASRGIQGNSPLHF	TGTGCCAGCAGGGGTATTCAGGGTAATTCACCCCTCCACTTT
TRBJ1-1	many	-	TRBV27	14	CASSPKGMNTEAFF	TGTGCCAGCAGTCCGAAGGGGATGAACACTGAAGCTTTCTTT
TRBJ2-2	-	TRBD2	TRBV7-4	16	CASSSGTSGSAGELFF	TGTGCCAGCAGCTCGGGGACTAGCGGGAGCGCCGGGGAGCTGTTTTTT
TRBJ2-5	many	TRBD2	TRBV7-2	16	CASSLGGRDLRETQYF	TGTGCCAGCAGCTTAGGCGGGAGAGACCTCAGGGAGACCCAGTACTTC